This passage covers 3 T cell receptor beta chains from one sample sequenced in a study of CD8 T cells in ankylosing spondylitis. Regarding the study as a whole: What appeared characteristic of ankylosing spondylitis blood was a TCR beta motif of eight or nine highly homologous variants.

TCRdb re-called the 5' RACE reads through MiXCR, storing one row per CDR3 protein. The repertoire includes fewer than 500,000 distinct CDR3 sequences, 26% of them detected once, and about 0.9% sits in the top ten. The antigens these receptors bind are not known. Sequencing used blood, either unsorted or a sorted T cell fraction (not recorded which). These receptor sequences come from a male donor with ankylosing spondylitis.

The CDR3, as DNA: TGTGCCAGCAGCCAAGATGGGGCTGGCGGGACTGAAGCTTTCTTT. Protein product: CASSQDGAGGTEAFF. V usage is TRBV3-1 and J usage is TRBJ1-1, with D possibly TRBD1 on 5 matching bases. V was clipped by 0 bases and J by 5 bases, with 13 bases between them. Germline V gives CDR1 LGHDT, CDR2 YNNKEL (reference sequence). This CDR3 region has 15 residues. Supplemented by reference TRBV3-1 and TRBJ1-1, the full variable domain reads DTAVSQTPKYLVTQMGNDKSIKCEQNLGHDTMYWYKQDSKKFLKIMFSYNNKELIINETVPNRFSPKSPDKAHLNLHINSLELGDSAVYFCASSQDGAGGTEAFFGQGTRLTVV.

This clonotype was seen a handful of times. V usage is TRBV11-2 and J usage is TRBJ2-1; tentative D call: TRBD1 (5 bases). V was cut by 5 bases and J by 4 bases, with 12 bases left in between. The CDR3 totals 14 residues. Germline V lookup: CDR1 SGHAT, CDR2 FQNNGV. CDR3: CASSHSSGYNEQFF. CDR3 nucleotide sequence: TGTGCCAGCAGCCATTCGTCAGGGTACAATGAGCAGTTCTTC.

The chain links TRBV25-1 to TRBJ2-1; D gene unclear. Germline V gene sequence: CDR1 MGHDK, CDR2 SYGVNS. The CDR3 runs to 16 residues. V was cut by 1 base and J by 3 bases, with 13 bases left in between. This chain's CDR3 is CASSELGPSNYNEQFF. In nucleotides, the CDR3 is TGTGCCAGCAGTGAATTGGGCCCCTCAAACTACAATGAGCAGTTCTTC.